The clone carrying this T cell receptor (beta chain) showed up just a few times. Antigen: not known. This sample is drawn from a study of cytomegalovirus exposure and HLA in healthy donors. General study points: The classifier reportedly diagnosed cytomegalovirus status with high sensitivity and specificity. A later analysis showed TCR association rates differing by HLA locus, peaking at DRB1 and lowest at HLA-C. Analysis was carried out at a later point, and it linked a missense DCLRE1C variant to TCR beta V- and J-gene trimming.

Primers for the PCR totalled 60 Vbeta and 13 Jbeta. Sequencing was performed with immunoSEQ multiplex PCR; in TCRdb, only in-frame clones are kept and a portion is missing. Seen here are more than 90,000 clones, 74% observed once, and the top ten hold roughly 12%. There are 11 residues in the CDR3. With V trimmed by 6 bases and J by 8 bases, 6 bases remained unmatched. Germline-derived CDR1 and CDR2 are SQVTM and ANQGSEA. This chain uses TRBV29-1 with TRBJ1-2; 7 positions agree with TRBD1. Sequencing input: PBMCs. The receptor was isolated from a woman aged 50 to 60 in good health and CMV-seropositive. CDR3 loop: CSVHTGAGYTF. The CDR3 DNA is TGCAGCGTCCACACAGGGGCCGGCTACACCTTC.